The 15 T cell receptor beta chains in this list originate from one sample, sequenced in a study of T cells in Graves' hyperthyroidism and ophthalmopathy. RNA transcripts were the template for amplifying TCR beta CDR3 regions. With the HTBI primer set, the TCR CDR3 went through a first round of RT-PCR. Using its own MiXCR run on the multiplex PCR reads, TCRdb lists one record per CDR3 protein. The sample contains more than 300,000 distinct CDR3 sequences, under 15% of which appear only once. Sequenced input: blood. All receptors derive from a young woman with Graves' hyperthyroidism.

As DNA, the CDR3 is TGCGCCAGCAGCAAAGGGACAGTGGACTCCTACGAGCAGTACTTC. This gives the protein CASSKGTVDSYEQYF. V usage is TRBV5-1 and J usage is TRBJ2-7, with TRBD1 matching over 7 bases. There are 15 residues in the CDR3. V dropped 4 bases and J dropped 0; count of bases not matched to a gene: 7. The germline V gene has CDR1 SGHRS and CDR2 YFSETQ. Combining the CDR3 with reference TRBV5-1 and TRBJ2-7 gives the whole variable domain KAGVTQTPRYLIKTRGQQVTLSCSPISGHRSVSWYQQTPGQGLQFLFEYFSETQRNKGNFPGRFSGRQFSNSRSEMNVSTLELGDSALYLCASSKGTVDSYEQYFGPGTRLTVT.

The CDR3 protein is CATSRGLYRGSPLHF. In nucleotides, the CDR3 is TGTGCCACCAGCAGAGGTTTGTACAGGGGCTCACCCCTCCACTTT. This chain connects TRBV15 to TRBJ1-6; 7 nucleotides align to TRBD1. The CDR3 is 15 amino acids. Trimming at V came to 1 base and at J to 10 bases, leaving 7 bases not matched to a gene. Germline CDR1 and CDR2: LNHNV and YYDKDF (reference sequence).

This clonotype was seen at least ten times. This chain joins TRBV7-3 and TRBJ2-5; 8 nucleotides agree with TRBD1. The CDR3 extends over 15 amino acids. Germline V CDR1 and CDR2: SGHTA, FQGTGA. V shed 5 bases and J 2 bases; nucleotides not matched to a gene: 7. CDR3 nucleotide sequence: TGTGCCAGCAGCATAGGACAGGGACCGCAAGAGACCCAGTACTTC. It specifies CASSIGQGPQETQYF.

This clonotype was seen more than once but under ten times. This sequence joins TRBV9 and TRBJ2-7; D is uncertain. V dropped 0 bases and J dropped 4 bases, with 11 bases sitting between them. Germline lookup yields CDR1 SGDLS and CDR2 YYNGEE. CDR3 length: 14 amino acids. The CDR3 DNA sequence: TGTGCCAGCAGCGTAGAGGCAGTAAGTTACGAGCAGTACTTC. It encodes CASSVEAVSYEQYF.

This clonotype was found a few times. The J gene is TRBJ2-2, the V gene TRBV12-3 or TRBV12-4; 7 bases agree with TRBD2. The CDR3 loop spans 11 amino acids. The junction had 5 bases not matched to a gene; V was cut back by 11 bases and J by 8 bases. In DNA, the CDR3 is TGTGCCGGGAGGGTGGGGGGGGAGCTGTTTTTT. It yields the protein CAGRVGGELFF.

This clonotype was detected many times. The chain is built from TRBV2 and TRBJ1-1; perhaps TRBD1 as D (5 bases). The ends were cut back, 6 bases at V and 0 bases at J, with 11 bases in the middle. CDR1 is SNHLY, CDR2 FYNNEI, per germline. CDR3 length equals 14 residues. The DNA for the CDR3 is TGTGCCAGCAGGGGGACGGGACTGAACACTGAAGCTTTCTTT. Protein: CASRGTGLNTEAFF.

The J gene is TRBJ2-7, the V gene TRBV15; 7 bases are shared with TRBD1. Trimming took 0 bases from V and 5 from J; bases not matched to a gene: 13. Germline CDR1 and CDR2: LNHNV and YYDKDF (reference sequence). The CDR3 covers 17 residues. The CDR3 bases are TGTGCCACCAGCAGAGATCTAGTGAAGGGGGCGTCCGACGAGCAGTACTTC. It is translated as CATSRDLVKGASDEQYF.

This clonotype was seen ten or more times. The chain uses TRBV29-1 and TRBJ2-1; D unclear. The CDR3 is 11 amino acids. Deletions cut 6 bases from V and 6 bases from J, with 9 bases between. CDR1 SQVTM and CDR2 ANQGSEA come from the germline V gene. CDR3 coding DNA: TGCAGCGTCCGGCGTGGCAATGAGCAGTTCTTC. This translates into CSVRRGNEQFF.

This clonotype was counted ten times or more. V gene TRBV28 combines with J gene TRBJ2-1, with TRBD1 identical over 7 bases. The CDR3 sequence is 16 residues long. V lost 1 base to trimming and J lost 7 bases; unmatched junction nucleotides: 10. Germline loops: CDR1 MDHEN, CDR2 SYDVKM. Here the CDR3 reads CASSLSGTVPLNEQFF. The CDR3 bases are TGTGCCAGCAGTTTATCGGGGACAGTGCCTCTTAATGAGCAGTTCTTC.

For this clonotype: A much bigger clone sits one base away, suggesting this may be a read error. The V gene is TRBV11-2, the J gene TRBJ2-5; 7 positions match TRBD1. The CDR3 loop spans 14 amino acids. The germline V gene encodes CDR1 SGHAT and CDR2 FQNNGV. V dropped 0 bases and J dropped 9; count of bases not matched to a gene: 7. CDR3 in amino acids: CASSLEGQRSPQYF. The CDR3 nucleotides read TGTGCCAGCAGCTTAGAGGGACAGAGAAGTCCCCAGTACTTC.

This clonotype has a count of ten or more. CDR3 region: CASSGVGSTDTQYF. The DNA for the CDR3 is TGTGCCAGCAGTGGGGTCGGCAGCACAGATACGCAGTATTTT. The genes are TRBV2 and TRBJ2-3; D gene uncertain. CDR3 length: 14 residues. CDR1 SNHLY and CDR2 FYNNEI come from the germline V gene. V was cut by 4 bases and J by 0 bases, with 8 bases left in between.

This clonotype came up many times. The chain uses TRBV11-2 and TRBJ2-1; 10 nucleotides match TRBD2. With V trimmed by 5 bases and J by 5 bases, 9 bases remained unmatched. This CDR3 comprises 16 residues. CDR1 and CDR2 (germline): SGHAT, FQNNGV. The CDR3 DNA is TGTGCCAGCAGCCCCTGGGGACTAGCGCAAGACAATGAGCAGTTCTTC. Its translation is CASSPWGLAQDNEQFF.

This clonotype was seen repeatedly, ten times or more. The rearrangement uses TRBV2 and TRBJ1-1; 8 bases agree with TRBD1. Germline CDR1 is SNHLY and CDR2 is FYNNEI. This CDR3 is 14 amino acids long. Losses at the gene ends were 2 bases for V and 11 bases for J; bases not matched to a gene: 10. The CDR3 DNA reads as TGTGCCAGCAGTGAATCCCGGACAGGGACCTTTGCTTTCTTT. This gives the protein CASSESRTGTFAFF. The entire variable domain, with the rest obtained from reference TRBV2 and TRBJ1-1, is as follows: EPEVTQTPSHQVTQMGQEVILRCVPISNHLYFYWYRQILGQKVEFLVSFYNNEISEKSEIFDDQFSVERPDGSNFTLKIRSTKLEDSAMYFCASSESRTGTFAFFGQGTRLTVV.

This clonotype was picked up many times. The rearrangement links TRBV2 to TRBJ1-1; no reliable D call. Germline V gene data show CDR1 as SNHLY and CDR2 as FYNNEI. Trimming took off 3 bases at V and 0 bases at J, with 11 bases between the two ends. The length of the CDR3 is 15 residues. CDR3 in amino acids: CASSEELTLNTEAFF. In DNA form, the CDR3 reads TGTGCCAGCAGTGAGGAGTTGACGCTGAACACTGAAGCTTTCTTT.

In this sample, this clonotype turned up a few times. The rearrangement joins TRBV4-3 to TRBJ2-3, with D possibly matching TRBD1 (5 bases). The V end was cut by 2 bases, the J end by 8 bases, with 14 bases between. Germline V gives CDR1 LGHNA, CDR2 YSLEER. The CDR3 is made up of 14 amino acids. The CDR3 sequence is CASSQNRLQGTQYF. The DNA for the CDR3 is TGCGCCAGCAGCCAAAACAGGCTCCAAGGTACGCAGTATTTT.